The next 5 T cell receptor beta chains were all read from a single sample in a study of blood T cell repertoires in COVID-19. Here immunoSEQ multiplex PCR was the method, and the copy in TCRdb shows in-frame clones only, minus some. The sample has over 70,000 clones; 65% to 80% are singletons. Sequencing was done on a sample of peripheral blood. These receptors were collected from a human donor in a cohort sampled during active COVID-19.

This chain links TRBV5-4 with TRBJ1-1, with 8 bases aligning to TRBD1. CDR1 SGHNT and CDR2 YYREEE come from the germline V gene (reference sequence). The trim removed 4 bases at V and 1 base at J, leaving 9 bases unmatched. This CDR3 comprises 16 residues. The CDR3 coding sequence is TGTGCCAGCAGCCAGGGGGCCCTTCAGCAGAACACTGAAGCTTTCTTT. Amino acids: CASSQGALQQNTEAFF.

In nucleotides, the CDR3 is TGTGCCTGGAGTTCAAAACTCAATCAGCCCCAGCATTTT. As protein: CAWSSKLNQPQHF. V gene TRBV30 combines with J gene TRBJ1-5; the D is unclear. The CDR3 has 13 amino acids. Germline values: CDR1 GTSNPN, CDR2 SVGIG (reference sequence). Trimming pared 2 bases from V and 3 bases from J, leaving 8 bases between. The full variable domain, its missing parts supplied by reference TRBV30 and TRBJ1-5, is SQTIHQWPATLVQPVGSPLSLECTVEGTSNPNLYWYRQAAGRGLQLLFYSVGIGQISSEVPQNLSASRPQDRQFILSSKKLLLSDSGFYLCAWSSKLNQPQHFGDGTRLSIL.

This chain uses TRBV5-4 with TRBJ2-6; D might be TRBD2 (5 bases). This CDR3 region has 17 residues. The germline V and J ends were trimmed by 0 bases and 0 bases, with 10 bases remaining between them. Germline CDR1 reads SGHNT; CDR2 reads YYREEE (reference sequence). The CDR3 DNA follows: TGTGCCAGCAGCTTGGGGACGGGAACCTCTGGGGCCAACGTCCTGACTTTC. Translation gives CASSLGTGTSGANVLTF.

This chain uses TRBV28 with TRBJ2-3, with D maybe TRBD2 (6 bases). Trimming stripped 2 bases from V and 8 bases from J, with 17 bases between. This CDR3 has 15 residues. Germline loops: CDR1 MDHEN, CDR2 SYDVKM. CDR3 amino acids: CASSLPGTLRGTQYF. The CDR3 nucleotides are TGTGCCAGCAGTTTACCGGGGACTCTAAGGGGTACGCAGTATTTT.

The chain has TRBV29-1 and TRBJ2-7; 7 nucleotides agree with TRBD1. With V trimmed by 3 bases and J by 6 bases, 8 bases remained unmatched. Looked up from germline, CDR1 is SQVTM and CDR2 is ANQGSEA. This CDR3 comprises 13 residues. As DNA, the CDR3 is TGCAGCGTTGACGGACAGGCCCCTGGCGAGCAGTACTTC. As protein: CSVDGQAPGEQYF.